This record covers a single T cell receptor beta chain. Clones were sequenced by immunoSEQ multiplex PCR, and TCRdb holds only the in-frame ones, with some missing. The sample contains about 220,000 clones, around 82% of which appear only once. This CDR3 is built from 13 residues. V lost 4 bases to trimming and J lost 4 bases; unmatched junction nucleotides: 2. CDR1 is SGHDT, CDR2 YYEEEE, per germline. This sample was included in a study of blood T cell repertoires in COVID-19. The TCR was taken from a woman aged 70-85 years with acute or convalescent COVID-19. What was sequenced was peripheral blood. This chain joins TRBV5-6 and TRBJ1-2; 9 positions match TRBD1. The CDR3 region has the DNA TGTGCCAGCAGCGAGGACAGGGGCTATGGCTACACCTTC. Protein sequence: CASSEDRGYGYTF.